This T cell receptor beta chain was sequenced for a study of OX40 agonist ivuxolimab in advanced cancers. Whole-study results and caveats: Certain nonresponding patients likewise had low normalized T-cell clonal expansion. With doses of 0.1 to 3.0 mg/kg, CD4+ and CD8+ blood T cells had undergone clonal expansion by week 6. Expanded peripheral T-cell antigen specificity went undetermined.

Autoimmune disease history or systemic immunosuppression disqualified patients. In germline, CDR1 is SNHLY, CDR2 FYNNEI. The V end lost 4 bases, the J end lost 0 bases, and 6 bases lay between the germline ends. The CDR3 extends over 14 amino acids. In the case of this clone: Its target is not known.

TCRdb's copy holds only in-frame clones and misses some; the assay was immunoSEQ multiplex PCR. Of some 80,000 clones listed, 89% are singletons. The V and J genes are TRBV2 and TRBJ2-2; no clear D gene. The sequence was obtained from an adult with an advanced solid tumor such as melanoma, head and neck, liver or kidney cancer. The sequenced sample was CD4+ or CD8+ T cells sorted from blood, obtained in a trial of the OX40 agonist ivuxolimab. This CDR3 reads CASSVGTNTGELFF. For the CDR3, the DNA is TGTGCCAGCAGTGTTGGGACGAACACCGGGGAGCTGTTTTTT.